A selection of T cell receptor beta chains follows, all from one sample in a study of neoadjuvant anti-PD-1 for oral cavity cancer. TCRdb's table, derived via immunoSEQ multiplex PCR, lists solely in-frame clones and lacks some. The sample has about 14,000 clones, 70% to 75% seen once. The sample was PBMCs, taken before nivolumab (anti-PD-1) treatment. The receptors derive from a person between 35 and 79 years old with oral cavity squamous cell carcinoma. The CDR3 runs from the conserved cysteine through the conserved F or W. The order of the fields is clone size, V gene, J gene, D gene, CDR3 DNA, CDR3 protein. A D gene is named only where the DNA matches it firmly. Expanded clones get a size class; other rows say once, few or many, or leave the size out.

size: .; V: TRBV29-1; J: TRBJ2-7; D: .; DNA: TGCAGCGTTGAACGGGCAGGATCCTACGAGCAGTACTTC; CDR3: CSVERAGSYEQYF
size: .; V: TRBV5-1; J: TRBJ2-5; D: TRBD2; DNA: TGCGCCAGCACCGGACTAGCGGGGGGGCCGGAGACCCAGTACTTC; CDR3: CASTGLAGGPETQYF
size: .; V: TRBV30; J: TRBJ1-2; D: .; DNA: TGTGCCTGGAGTTCCCCGCCGGGGGCGCGGTATGGCTACACCTTC; CDR3: CAWSSPPGARYGYTF
size: .; V: TRBV5-1; J: TRBJ2-1; D: TRBD2; DNA: TGCGCCAGCAGCTACGGGACTAGCGGGAGCAATGAGCAGTTCTTC; CDR3: CASSYGTSGSNEQFF
size: .; V: TRBV4-2; J: TRBJ2-1; D: .; DNA: TGTGCCAGCAGCCAAGAGGGGGCCAATGAGCAGTTCTTC; CDR3: CASSQEGANEQFF
size: .; V: TRBV2; J: TRBJ1-5; D: TRBD1; DNA: TGTGCCAGCAGGGGGGACAGTATCAATCAGCCCCAGCATTTT; CDR3: CASRGDSINQPQHF
size: .; V: TRBV30; J: TRBJ1-3; D: .; DNA: TGTGCCTGGGACCTTCTACAGGGTTCTGGAAACACCATATATTTT; CDR3: CAWDLLQGSGNTIYF
size: .; V: TRBV6-1; J: TRBJ2-1; D: .; DNA: TGTGCCAGCAGTGAAGCGCGTCGTCTTAGCGGTGCCTACAATGAGCAGTTCTTC; CDR3: CASSEARRLSGAYNEQFF
size: .; V: TRBV7-9; J: TRBJ2-3; D: TRBD1; DNA: TGTGCCAGCAGCTCGCGGACAGGCCCAGCAGATACGCAGTATTTT; CDR3: CASSSRTGPADTQYF
size: .; V: TRBV2; J: TRBJ2-5; D: TRBD1; DNA: TGTGCCAGCAGTGACGACAGGGCGGAGACCCAGTACTTC; CDR3: CASSDDRAETQYF
size: .; V: TRBV5-4; J: TRBJ2-3; D: TRBD2; DNA: TGTGCCAGCAGCCTTCAGCGGGGGGGCACAGATACGCAGTATTTT; CDR3: CASSLQRGGTDTQYF
size: .; V: TRBV6-6; J: TRBJ2-2; D: .; DNA: TGTGCCAGCAGAGTTACATTGACCGGGGAGCTGTTTTTT; CDR3: CASRVTLTGELFF
size: few; V: TRBV19; J: TRBJ2-7; D: .; DNA: TGTGCCAGTAGTATAGGGGACCGCGCTCGCTACGAGCAGTACTTC; CDR3: CASSIGDRARYEQYF
size: .; V: TRBV28; J: TRBJ2-1; D: .; DNA: TGTGCCAGCAGTTTGCTCCTTAGCGGAGGAACCTACAATGAGCAGTTCTTC; CDR3: CASSLLLSGGTYNEQFF
size: .; V: TRBV5-8; J: TRBJ2-2; D: TRBD1; DNA: TGTGCCAGCAGCTTGAAGGGGACAGGGGTTACCGGGGAGCTGTTTTTT; CDR3: CASSLKGTGVTGELFF
size: .; V: TRBV5-1; J: TRBJ2-7; D: .; DNA: TGCGCCAGCAGCTTGGTCCTAGGGGGGGACAGGTACTTC; CDR3: CASSLVLGGDRYF
size: .; V: TRBV29-1; J: TRBJ1-3; D: .; DNA: TGCAGCGGAGTGGACTCTGGAAACACCATATATTTT; CDR3: CSGVDSGNTIYF
size: .; V: TRBV30; J: TRBJ2-5; D: TRBD2; DNA: TGTGCCTGGATCCCGGGACTAGCGGGGGGGCTGGAGACCCAGTACTTC; CDR3: CAWIPGLAGGLETQYF
size: .; V: TRBV29-1; J: TRBJ2-1; D: .; DNA: TGCAGCGTTGAAGATCTAGGGCGGGAGCAGTTCTTC; CDR3: CSVEDLGREQFF
size: .; V: TRBV2; J: TRBJ1-2; D: .; DNA: TGTGCCAGCAGTGATGGCCTGATCTATGGCTACACCTTC; CDR3: CASSDGLIYGYTF
size: .; V: TRBV6-6; J: TRBJ1-1; D: .; DNA: TGTGCCAGTGGAGGGGGGCAGGGCACTGAAGCTTTCTTT; CDR3: CASGGGQGTEAFF
size: .; V: TRBV5-8; J: TRBJ1-1; D: .; DNA: TGTGCCAGCAGCTTGGACTGGGGGCGGACTGAAGCTTTCTTT; CDR3: CASSLDWGRTEAFF
size: once; V: TRBV7-2; J: TRBJ2-7; D: .; DNA: TGTGCCAGCAGCCCTTTGTCGGGGTACGAGCAGTACTTC; CDR3: CASSPLSGYEQYF
size: .; V: TRBV4-1; J: TRBJ1-1; D: .; DNA: TGCGCCAGCCTCAGAGGGGTGAACACTGAAGCTTTCTTT; CDR3: CASLRGVNTEAFF
size: few; V: TRBV5-1; J: TRBJ2-2; D: TRBD2; DNA: TGCGCCAGCAGGACGGGACTAGCGGGAGGAACCGGGGAGCTGTTTTTT; CDR3: CASRTGLAGGTGELFF
size: .; V: TRBV10-3; J: TRBJ2-3; D: .; DNA: TGTGCCATCAGGGCCTTTGGCGGGAACACAGATACGCAGTATTTT; CDR3: CAIRAFGGNTDTQYF
size: .; V: TRBV6-1; J: TRBJ1-3; D: .; DNA: TGTGCCAGCAGTGGGGGAGATGCTGGAAACACCATATATTTT; CDR3: CASSGGDAGNTIYF
size: few; V: TRBV7-2; J: TRBJ2-3; D: .; DNA: TGTGCCAGCAGCCCGTGGGTTGGGGGAGCGTCGGATACGCAGTATTTT; CDR3: CASSPWVGGASDTQYF
size: few; V: TRBV6-6; J: TRBJ2-2; D: .; DNA: TGTGCCAGCAGCCGAGGGGGATTCGCGAACACCGGGGAGCTGTTTTTT; CDR3: CASSRGGFANTGELFF
size: .; V: TRBV27; J: TRBJ2-7; D: TRBD2; DNA: TGTGCCAGCAGTTCGCCGAGACTAGCGGGAGGGTACGAGCAGTACTTC; CDR3: CASSSPRLAGGYEQYF
size: .; V: TRBV19; J: TRBJ2-2; D: .; DNA: TGTGCCAGTAGTACCTCTTGGGGGGTCGCGAACACCGGGGAGCTGTTTTTT; CDR3: CASSTSWGVANTGELFF
size: .; V: TRBV28; J: TRBJ1-1; D: .; DNA: TGTGCCAGCAGTTTCCTAGATATCATGAACACTGAAGCTTTCTTT; CDR3: CASSFLDIMNTEAFF
size: .; V: TRBV4-1; J: TRBJ2-6; D: .; DNA: TGCGCCAGCAGCCAAGATCGGCGGGGTACCGGGGCCAACGTCCTGACTTTC; CDR3: CASSQDRRGTGANVLTF
size: .; V: TRBV7-2; J: TRBJ2-5; D: TRBD1; DNA: TGTGCCAGCAGCCTGGGCAAATTTACCGGGCGGGACAGGGGCAAGACCCAGTACTTC; CDR3: CASSLGKFTGRDRGKTQYF
size: .; V: TRBV27; J: TRBJ1-1; D: .; DNA: TGTGCCAGCAGTTTAGCCGGGCCCCCCACTGAAGCTTTCTTT; CDR3: CASSLAGPPTEAFF
size: .; V: TRBV27; J: TRBJ2-1; D: TRBD1; DNA: TGTGCCAGCAGTTTTCGAGCCGGGACAGGGATTCATGAGCAGTTCTTC; CDR3: CASSFRAGTGIHEQFF
size: few; V: TRBV2; J: TRBJ1-1; D: .; DNA: TGTGCCAGCAGGGGGGTGGGGGCCTTCTTT; CDR3: CASRGVGAFF
size: few; V: TRBV7-2; J: TRBJ1-5; D: .; DNA: TGTGCCAGCAGCTTAGGACACTTTAGCAATCAGCCCCAGCATTTT; CDR3: CASSLGHFSNQPQHF
size: few; V: TRBV2; J: TRBJ1-2; D: TRBD1; DNA: TGTGCCAGCAGCCACCCAGGGGGAGATGGCTACACCTTC; CDR3: CASSHPGGDGYTF
size: once; V: TRBV6-5; J: TRBJ2-2; D: .; DNA: TGTGCCAGCAGTCCTTTCACCGGGGAGCTGTTTTTT; CDR3: CASSPFTGELFF
size: .; V: TRBV29-1; J: TRBJ1-2; D: .; DNA: TGCAGCGTTGAAGATCTGCTAGGGTCGGGCTATGGCTACACCTTC; CDR3: CSVEDLLGSGYGYTF
size: few; V: TRBV6-1; J: TRBJ2-1; D: .; DNA: TGTGCCAGCAGTGAAGACCGATGGACGGAGCAGTTCTTC; CDR3: CASSEDRWTEQFF
size: .; V: TRBV5-1; J: TRBJ1-1; D: .; DNA: TGCGCCAGCAAAATCGAGGGGAACACTGAAGCTTTCTTT; CDR3: CASKIEGNTEAFF
size: .; V: TRBV28; J: TRBJ2-1; D: .; DNA: TGTGCCAGCAGAAGACCGGAGGGGCGTGAGCAGTTCTTC; CDR3: CASRRPEGREQFF
size: few; V: TRBV6-1; J: TRBJ2-7; D: .; DNA: TGTGCCAGCAGCGGATCCTTCGGGCCAGTCTACGAGCAGTACTTC; CDR3: CASSGSFGPVYEQYF
size: .; V: TRBV4-1; J: TRBJ2-5; D: TRBD2; DNA: TGCGCCAGCAGCCAACGGACTAGCGGGGTTCCCAGGGAGACCCAGTACTTC; CDR3: CASSQRTSGVPRETQYF
size: .; V: TRBV7-9; J: TRBJ2-7; D: .; DNA: TGTGCCAGCAGCTTAGCTGGACAGACCTACGAGCAGTACTTC; CDR3: CASSLAGQTYEQYF
size: few; V: TRBV28; J: TRBJ1-5; D: .; DNA: TGTGCCAGCAGTTTATTGGCTGCCTTTAGCAATCAGCCCCAGCATTTT; CDR3: CASSLLAAFSNQPQHF
size: .; V: TRBV2; J: TRBJ2-7; D: TRBD1; DNA: TGTGCCATCGGCAGGGGGCACACCTACGAGCAGTACTTC; CDR3: CAIGRGHTYEQYF
size: .; V: TRBV25-1; J: TRBJ2-3; D: TRBD1; DNA: TGTGCCAGCAGTGAACCCCGAGGGGGCCCTAGCACAGATACGCAGTATTTT; CDR3: CASSEPRGGPSTDTQYF
size: .; V: TRBV2; J: TRBJ2-3; D: .; DNA: TGTGCCAGCAGTGATATGGTTGTCAGCACAGATACGCAGTATTTT; CDR3: CASSDMVVSTDTQYF
size: .; V: TRBV4-2; J: TRBJ2-7; D: .; DNA: TGTGCCAGCAGCTCGTCGACGGGGTCCTACGAGCAGTACTTC; CDR3: CASSSSTGSYEQYF
size: .; V: TRBV9; J: TRBJ2-3; D: .; DNA: TGTGCCAGTGGAACAGGGTTTAGCACAGATACGCAGTATTTT; CDR3: CASGTGFSTDTQYF
size: few; V: TRBV5-1; J: TRBJ1-1; D: .; DNA: TGCGCCAGCAGCTTGGGCAGAAGGGTGATGATGAACACTGAAGCTTTCTTT; CDR3: CASSLGRRVMMNTEAFF
size: .; V: TRBV6-5; J: TRBJ2-2; D: TRBD1; DNA: TGTGCCAGCAGTTCAGGACAGGAATTCACCGGGGAGCTGTTTTTT; CDR3: CASSSGQEFTGELFF
size: .; V: TRBV27; J: TRBJ2-4; D: .; DNA: TGTGCCAGCGAAAGGGGGTACAGGGCAAAAAACATTCAGTACTTC; CDR3: CASERGYRAKNIQYF
size: .; V: TRBV2; J: TRBJ1-1; D: TRBD1; DNA: TGTGCCAGCAGTGAGGACAGGGGGGTCACTGAAGCTTTCTTT; CDR3: CASSEDRGVTEAFF
size: .; V: TRBV4-1; J: TRBJ2-7; D: TRBD2; DNA: TGCGCCAGCAGCCAAGAAGCCGGGACTAGCGCCTCCTACGAGCAGTACTTC; CDR3: CASSQEAGTSASYEQYF